This TCR beta chain was identified during a study of technical replicates of blood from a handful of donors. CDR1 is SNHLY, CDR2 FYNNEI, per germline. CDR3 length: 13 amino acids. V gave up 9 bases and J gave up 7 bases, with 18 bases separating them. Repertoires were generated with immunoSEQ multiplex PCR, while TCRdb's copy carries only in-frame clones and drops some. This sample yields 85,000 to 95,000 clones, of which approximately 95% are seen a single time; about 0.39% belongs to the top ten. This TCR was recovered from a human donor in good health. This sequence joins TRBV2 and TRBJ1-2, with D possibly being TRBD1 (5 bases). The sequencing sample was made of T cells isolated from PBMCs. The CDR3 DNA reads TGTGCCAGTGCCTCCGCGCTAAGGGGTGGCTACACCTTC. Encoded protein: CASASALRGGYTF.